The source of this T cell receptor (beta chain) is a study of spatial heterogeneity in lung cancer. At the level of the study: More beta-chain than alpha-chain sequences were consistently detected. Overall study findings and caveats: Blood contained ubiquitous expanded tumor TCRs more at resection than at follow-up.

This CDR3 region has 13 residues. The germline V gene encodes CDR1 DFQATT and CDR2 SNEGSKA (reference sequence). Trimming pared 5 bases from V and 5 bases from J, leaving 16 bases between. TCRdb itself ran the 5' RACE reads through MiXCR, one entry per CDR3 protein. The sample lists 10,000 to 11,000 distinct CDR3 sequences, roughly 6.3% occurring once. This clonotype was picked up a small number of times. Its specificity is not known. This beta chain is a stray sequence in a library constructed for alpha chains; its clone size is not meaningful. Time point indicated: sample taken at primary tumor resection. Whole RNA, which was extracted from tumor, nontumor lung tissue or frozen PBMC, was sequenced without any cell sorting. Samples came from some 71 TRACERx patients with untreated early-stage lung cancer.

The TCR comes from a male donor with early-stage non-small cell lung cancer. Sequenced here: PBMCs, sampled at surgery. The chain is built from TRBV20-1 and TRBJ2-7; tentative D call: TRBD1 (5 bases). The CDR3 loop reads CSAHYRNSDEQYF. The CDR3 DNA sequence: TGCAGTGCTCATTACAGGAACTCGGACGAGCAGTACTTC.